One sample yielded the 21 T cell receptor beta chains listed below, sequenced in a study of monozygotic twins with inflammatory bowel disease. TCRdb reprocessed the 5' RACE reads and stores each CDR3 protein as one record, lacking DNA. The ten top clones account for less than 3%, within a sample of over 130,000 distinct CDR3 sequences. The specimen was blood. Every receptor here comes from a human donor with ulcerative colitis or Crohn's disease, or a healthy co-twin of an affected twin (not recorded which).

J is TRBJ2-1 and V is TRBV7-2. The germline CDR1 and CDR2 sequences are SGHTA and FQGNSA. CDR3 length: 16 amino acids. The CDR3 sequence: CASSLGMGSSYNEQFF.

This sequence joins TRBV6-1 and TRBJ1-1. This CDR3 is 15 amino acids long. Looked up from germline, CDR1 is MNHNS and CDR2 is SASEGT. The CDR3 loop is CASSPRHLRNTEAFF.

This CDR3 is CASSPPGTGHTGELFF. The chain employs TRBV19 and TRBJ2-2; no DNA is available, so the TRBD1 call from TCRdb remains unchecked. CDR1 is LNHDA and CDR2 is SQIVND in the germline V gene (reference sequence). This CDR3 has 16 residues.

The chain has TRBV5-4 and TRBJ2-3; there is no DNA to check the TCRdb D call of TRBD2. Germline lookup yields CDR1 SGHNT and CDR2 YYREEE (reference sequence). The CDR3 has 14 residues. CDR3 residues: CASSLERAGDTQYF.

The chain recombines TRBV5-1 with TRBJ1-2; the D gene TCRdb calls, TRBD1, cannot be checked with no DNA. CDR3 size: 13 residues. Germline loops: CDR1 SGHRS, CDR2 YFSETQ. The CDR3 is CASGPGQSDGYTF.

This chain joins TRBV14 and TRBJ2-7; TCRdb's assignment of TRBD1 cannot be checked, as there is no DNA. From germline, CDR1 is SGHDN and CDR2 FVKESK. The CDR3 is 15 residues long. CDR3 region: CASSHPGQGQNEQYF.

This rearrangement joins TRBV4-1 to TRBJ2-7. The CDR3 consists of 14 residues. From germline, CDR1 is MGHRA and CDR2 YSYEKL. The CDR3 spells CASSLSGGPHEQYF.

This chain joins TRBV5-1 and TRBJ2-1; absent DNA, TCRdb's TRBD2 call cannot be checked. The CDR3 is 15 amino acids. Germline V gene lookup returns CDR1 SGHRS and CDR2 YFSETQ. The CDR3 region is CASRDPGGRDNEQFF.

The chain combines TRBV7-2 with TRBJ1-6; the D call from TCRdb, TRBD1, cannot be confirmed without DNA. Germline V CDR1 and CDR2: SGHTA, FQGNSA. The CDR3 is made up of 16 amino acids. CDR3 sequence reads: CASSLAPGQINSPLHF.

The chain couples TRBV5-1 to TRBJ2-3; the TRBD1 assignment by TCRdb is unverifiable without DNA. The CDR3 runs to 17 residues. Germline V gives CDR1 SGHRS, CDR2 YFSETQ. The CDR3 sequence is CASSLVQGRPSTDTQYF.

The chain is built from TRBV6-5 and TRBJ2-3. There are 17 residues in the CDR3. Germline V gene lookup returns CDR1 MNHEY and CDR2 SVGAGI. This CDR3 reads CASSYTPMETSTDTQYF.

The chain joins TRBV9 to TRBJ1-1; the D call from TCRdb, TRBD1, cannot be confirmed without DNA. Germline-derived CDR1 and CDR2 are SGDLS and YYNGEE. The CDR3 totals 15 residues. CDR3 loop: CASSVSQEPNTEAFF.

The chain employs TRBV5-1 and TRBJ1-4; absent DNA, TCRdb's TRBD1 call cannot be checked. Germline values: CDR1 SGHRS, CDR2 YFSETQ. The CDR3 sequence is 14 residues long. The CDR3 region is CASTRGSTNEKLFF.

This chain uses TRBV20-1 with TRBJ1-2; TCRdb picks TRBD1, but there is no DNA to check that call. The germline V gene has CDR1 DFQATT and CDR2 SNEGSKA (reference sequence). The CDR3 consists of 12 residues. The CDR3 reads CSASFGGYGYTF.

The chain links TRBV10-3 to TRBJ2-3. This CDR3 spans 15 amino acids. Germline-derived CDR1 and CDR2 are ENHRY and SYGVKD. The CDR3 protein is CAISESWGSTDTQYF.

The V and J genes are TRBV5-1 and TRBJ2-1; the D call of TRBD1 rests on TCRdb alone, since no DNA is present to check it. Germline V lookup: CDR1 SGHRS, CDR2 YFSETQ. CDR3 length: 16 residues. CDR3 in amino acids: CASTPGGTSSYNEQFF.

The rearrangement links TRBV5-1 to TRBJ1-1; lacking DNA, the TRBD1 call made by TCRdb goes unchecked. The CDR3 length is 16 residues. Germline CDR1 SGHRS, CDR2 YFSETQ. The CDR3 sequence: CASSFIRQGAGTEAFF.

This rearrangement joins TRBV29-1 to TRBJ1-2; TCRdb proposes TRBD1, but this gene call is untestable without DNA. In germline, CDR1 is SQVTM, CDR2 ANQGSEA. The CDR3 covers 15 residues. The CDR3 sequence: CSVEGGTGGIYGYTF.

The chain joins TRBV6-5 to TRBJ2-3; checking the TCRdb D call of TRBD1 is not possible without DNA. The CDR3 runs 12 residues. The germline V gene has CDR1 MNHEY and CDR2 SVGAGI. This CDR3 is CASSSGHHTQYF.

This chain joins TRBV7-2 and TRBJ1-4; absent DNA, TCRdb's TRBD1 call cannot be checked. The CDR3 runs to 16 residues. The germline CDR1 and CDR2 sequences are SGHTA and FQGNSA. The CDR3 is CASSLGDSLGPDKLFF.

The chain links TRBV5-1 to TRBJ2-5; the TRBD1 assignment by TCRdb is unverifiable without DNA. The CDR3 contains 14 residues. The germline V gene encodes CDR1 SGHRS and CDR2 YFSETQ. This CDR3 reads CASSLKGQQETQYF. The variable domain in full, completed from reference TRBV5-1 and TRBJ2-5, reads KAGVTQTPRYLIKTRGQQVTLSCSPISGHRSVSWYQQTPGQGLQFLFEYFSETQRNKGNFPGRFSGRQFSNSRSEMNVSTLELGDSALYLCASSLKGQQETQYFGPGTRLLVL.